The clone carrying this TCR beta chain turned up a few times. The antigen remains undetermined. TCRbeta library preparation incorporated unique molecular identifiers. From the PCR reads, TCRdb called clonotypes with MiXCR, one entry per CDR3 protein. This table has 450,000 to 600,000 distinct CDR3 sequences, 10% to 15% appearing once. The sample originates from a study of T-cell reconstitution after alpha-beta-depleted transplantation in children. The germline V gene has CDR1 MGHRA and CDR2 YSYEKL. V lost 1 base, J lost 7 bases, and 13 bases lay in between. The CDR3 spans 15 residues. Overall study findings and caveats: About two months after transplant, alpha-beta T cells reportedly came from several hundred expanded graft clones. Recipient T cells and thymic progenitors that survived gave rise to the high TCRbeta diversity observed at day 60 in some patients.

The chain couples TRBV4-1 to TRBJ1-4; unclear D gene. The sequences come from PBMCs, mostly from graft donor cells, collected 360 days after TCRalphabeta/CD19-depleted stem cell transplant. The clonotype was recovered from a male patient younger than 18 who had a stem cell transplant for acute myeloid leukemia, so the T cells may come from the graft donor. The CDR3 nucleotides are TGCGCCAGCAGCCAAGTTGCGGGGATCGGTGAAAAACTGTTTTTT. Protein product: CASSQVAGIGEKLFF.